This TCR beta chain comes out of a study of blood T cell repertoires in COVID-19. For the study at large: The United States, Italy and Spain provided the acute and convalescent COVID-19 samples.

This study enrolled people aged 18 to 89 from 24 US geographic areas. Assay: immunoSEQ multiplex PCR; the TCRdb copy retains only in-frame clones and omits some. Altogether some 160,000 clones are present, just under 85% being singletons, with the ten largest covering more than 5%. Germline CDR1 SNHLY, CDR2 FYNNEI. The length of the CDR3 is 16 residues. Losses at the gene ends were 9 bases for V and 5 bases for J; bases not matched to a gene: 17. This TCR was recovered from a woman aged 40 to 49 who had recovered from COVID-19. The specimen sequenced was PBMCs or T cells enriched from blood (not recorded which). The rearrangement joins TRBV2 to TRBJ1-2; 8 nucleotides match TRBD1. The CDR3 loop reads CARPLSTGGFYYGYTF. Here the CDR3 DNA reads TGTGCCAGACCCTTAAGCACAGGGGGTTTTTATTATGGCTACACCTTC.